This T cell receptor beta chain was found in a study of control samples from healthy donors and cancer patients. The V segment lost 5 bases and the J segment 0 bases; nucleotides outside the gene matches: 6. The germline V gene encodes CDR1 SGHTA and CDR2 FQGNSA. The CDR3 has 15 residues. The method was immunoSEQ multiplex PCR; TCRdb's version includes in-frame clones alone and lacks a portion of them. The sample contains some 120,000 clones, 85% to 90% of which appear only once. The sequencing input was PBMCs. This sequence was found in a woman aged 50 to 60 with colorectal cancer. This chain joins TRBV7-2 and TRBJ1-1, with 7 nucleotides matching TRBD1. The CDR3 loop is CASSPGQVMNTEAFF. The CDR3, as DNA: TGTGCCAGCAGCCCCGGACAGGTAATGAACACTGAAGCTTTCTTT.